This entry is about one T cell receptor beta chain. It has no known antigen specificity. The sample holds no much larger clone one base away, and base qualities are not on file. The immunoSEQ Assay was used to sequence TCR beta CDR3 regions from DNA. In the paper's pipeline: T cell density was computed as TCR beta template counts normalized to usable DNA estimated by amplifying housekeeping genes. Richness was estimated using the preseqR package, with extrapolation to 400,000 templates for PBMC samples and to 120,000 templates for tissue samples. Clonality was defined as one minus Pielou's evenness. Tissue-enriched TCRs were identified by differential abundance testing using productive amino-acid clonotypes, minimum total count 5 and alpha 0.1. The Jaccard Index and the Morisita Overlap Index were used to measure how much the repertoires overlapped between compartments. GLIPH clustered TCR beta CDR3s with public tetramer-defined viral CDR3s; viral motifs required at least three viral sequences plus V-gene enrichment. The table comes from immuneACCESS by way of TCRdb, which keeps in-frame sequences with V and J called. Part of the clones is missing from these tables; in studies checked, under half for an unresolved V gene and the rest for unknown reasons. V and J calls and clone size come straight from that table; D and trimming were deduced from the DNA. The sample table contains tens of thousands of clones; only one count was recorded for 80% to 95% of them. About 1.1% of the sample comes from the top ten.

The germline V gene (reference sequence) yields SEHNR for CDR1 and FQNEAQ for CDR2. The junction carries 14 bases between V and J, which are trimmed by 5 bases and 0 bases respectively. The CDR3 holds 15 amino acids from the cysteine to the phenylalanine. Just the 45-base CDR3 DNA is kept, in frame starting at base 1. At diagnosis, peripheral blood, uninvolved tumor-adjacent lung and tumor were collected and were preserved as a mix of fresh-frozen and FFPE material. For TCR repertoire profiling, the blood samples were analyzed as peripheral blood mononuclear cells. These data originate in a study of T cells in localized non-small cell lung cancer (dated by TCRdb to 2018 to 2021). For the wider study: T cell repertoires of some 240 early-stage NSCLC patients were analyzed, with tumors being compared against uninvolved tumor-adjacent lungs. A mean age of about 66 years was recorded for the NSCLC patients, of whom under 150 were male and around 100 were female. All 240 or so NSCLC patients in the cohort were treatment-naive and had localized lung tumors that were resected.

Points the paper makes about the study in general: Uninvolved tumor-adjacent lung showed the highest T cell clonality, higher than tumor, which suggests more focused antigenic responses in the adjacent lung. Higher T cell density in blood was associated with longer overall survival, whereas higher clonality in adjacent lung was associated with shorter survival. Multi-region tumor sequencing was not performed, so intratumor heterogeneity could not be excluded. Because the study design was exploratory, TCR variables were selected using unadjusted p-values without false-discovery rate correction. Of the top 100 tumor clones, a median of 57 were detected in paired uninvolved adjacent lung; roughly 26 were also among that lung's top 100.

This clonotype was obtained from a woman aged 35 to 70 with stage I lung adenocarcinoma. This sample comprised peripheral blood, obtained before any cancer treatment. The chain joins TRBV7-9 to TRBJ2-7, with no reliable assignment of the D segment. The CDR3 in this case is CASSPPDSSSYEQYF. The sequenced DNA: TGTGCCAGCAGCCCCCCCGACTCAAGCTCCTACGAGCAGTACTTC.